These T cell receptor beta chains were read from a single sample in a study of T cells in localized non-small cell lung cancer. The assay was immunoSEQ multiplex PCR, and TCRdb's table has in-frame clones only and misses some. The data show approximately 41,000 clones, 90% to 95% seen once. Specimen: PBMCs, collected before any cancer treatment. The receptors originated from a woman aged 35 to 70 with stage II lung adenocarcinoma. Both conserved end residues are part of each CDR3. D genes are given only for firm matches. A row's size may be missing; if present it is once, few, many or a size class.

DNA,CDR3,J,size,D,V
TGCGCCAGCAGCTTGGAGGACAGGGTTGGCGAGCAGTACTTC,CASSLEDRVGEQYF,TRBJ2-7,-,TRBD1,TRBV5-1
TGTGCCAGCACTTCGAGAGGTCAGGGGGAAACTGAAGCTTTCTTT,CASTSRGQGETEAFF,TRBJ1-1,-,TRBD1,TRBV2
TGTGCCAGCAGCTTAGACCCGAGTCCGAGGACTGAAGCTTTCTTT,CASSLDPSPRTEAFF,TRBJ1-1,-,-,TRBV7-2
TGTGCCAGCAGCTTCAGGGCCCATAATTCACCCCTCCACTTT,CASSFRAHNSPLHF,TRBJ1-6,-,-,TRBV7-2
TGTGCCATCAGTGAGGCGGGGGCGGCGGGCGGCTACACCTTC,CAISEAGAAGGYTF,TRBJ1-2,-,-,TRBV10-3
TGTGCCAGCTCGCGTCTACAGGGGTTAGGAGGCACCGGGGAGCTGTTTTTT,CASSRLQGLGGTGELFF,TRBJ2-2,-,TRBD1,TRBV18
TGTGCCAGCAGTTTAGTAGGGACAGCCGGAAACACCATATATTTT,CASSLVGTAGNTIYF,TRBJ1-3,once,TRBD1,TRBV28
TGTGCCAGCAGCTTACGGCCTAGCGGGGAGCAGTACTTC,CASSLRPSGEQYF,TRBJ2-7,-,TRBD2,TRBV11-3
TGTGCCAGCACGCTCCTTTCGGGCACTAACTATGGCTACACCTTC,CASTLLSGTNYGYTF,TRBJ1-2,-,-,TRBV7-9
TGTGCCAGCAGTTGGGACAGGGAAGTGGGTGGCTACACCTTC,CASSWDREVGGYTF,TRBJ1-2,once,TRBD1,TRBV28
TGTGCCAGCAGCGATCCCCCAACGGGGAAGGGGACAGATACGCAGTATTTT,CASSDPPTGKGTDTQYF,TRBJ2-3,-,-,TRBV5-4
TGTGCCAGCGAGGGTTACATGGAGACCCAGTACTTC,CASEGYMETQYF,TRBJ2-5,-,-,TRBV6-1
TGTGCCAGTAGTCAGCAGAGAAACACCGGGGAGCTGTTTTTT,CASSQQRNTGELFF,TRBJ2-2,-,-,TRBV19
TGTGCCAGCAGCTTTACGACGGACTACGGCAATGAGCAGTTCTTC,CASSFTTDYGNEQFF,TRBJ2-1,-,-,TRBV11-1
TGCGCCAGCCGACCCTCGGGCGGCTCCTACGAGCAGTACTTC,CASRPSGGSYEQYF,TRBJ2-7,-,-,TRBV5-1
TGTGCCAGCAGGTGGACTGCTGTTACGCAGTATTTT,CASRWTAVTQYF,TRBJ2-3,-,-,TRBV2
TGTGCCAGCAGTGAAGGGGCGGCGCCCTACGAGCAGTACTTC,CASSEGAAPYEQYF,TRBJ2-7,-,-,TRBV6-1
TGTGCCAGCAGCTTTTCGGGGCTAGCGGGAGAAAATGAGCAGTTCTTC,CASSFSGLAGENEQFF,TRBJ2-1,-,TRBD2,TRBV13
TGTGCCAGCAGTATACAGCGGGAGCGCACAGATACGCAGTATTTT,CASSIQRERTDTQYF,TRBJ2-3,once,TRBD2,TRBV27
TGCGCCAGCAGCCAGCGACAGGCGACTATCACTAACTATGGCTACACCTTC,CASSQRQATITNYGYTF,TRBJ1-2,-,-,TRBV4-1
TGTGCCAGCAGCAACGGAGATGCTTATGAGCAGTTCTTC,CASSNGDAYEQFF,TRBJ2-1,-,-,TRBV7-6
TGTGCCAGCAGTGAGATAGCGGGAGGCCCCGGGGAGCTGTTTTTT,CASSEIAGGPGELFF,TRBJ2-2,once,TRBD2,TRBV2
TGTGCCAGCAGCTTATTGGGGGTTAATCAGCCCCAGCATTTT,CASSLLGVNQPQHF,TRBJ1-5,-,-,TRBV7-9
TGTGCCAGCAGCTTAGGGGGAGGACTATACAATGAGCAGTTCTTC,CASSLGGGLYNEQFF,TRBJ2-1,medium-sized,-,TRBV11-2
TGTGCCAGCAGTTTATCCCACGGACTAGCGGCCTACGAGCAGTACTTC,CASSLSHGLAAYEQYF,TRBJ2-7,-,TRBD2,TRBV27
TGTGCCAGTAGTGTACAGGGGTCGGACTACGAGCAGTACTTC,CASSVQGSDYEQYF,TRBJ2-7,-,TRBD1,TRBV19
TGTGCCAGCAGCTTAGGTCGCTCAAACACTGAAGCTTTCTTT,CASSLGRSNTEAFF,TRBJ1-1,-,-,TRBV11-3
TGTGCCAGCAGCTTACTGTTCGCTAGCACAGATACGCAGTATTTT,CASSLLFASTDTQYF,TRBJ2-3,-,-,TRBV7-9
TGCAGTGCTAAGTGGAATGAGCAGTTCTTC,CSAKWNEQFF,TRBJ2-1,-,-,TRBV20-1
TGCGCCAGCAGCTTGGCCCCGGGTTCCTACAATGAGCAGTTCTTC,CASSLAPGSYNEQFF,TRBJ2-1,once,-,TRBV5-1